This entry lists 16 T cell receptor beta chains sequenced from one sample in a study of graft-versus-host responses after intestinal transplantation. These TCRs are of unknown antigen specificity. The data were produced by immunoSEQ multiplex PCR, yet TCRdb's version contains in-frame clones alone and is incomplete. There are 150,000 or so clones in the sample; about 90% occur only once, and about 0.2% lies in the top ten. The starting material was unstimulated CD4+ T cells sorted from spleen or lymph node cells, obtained before intestinal transplant. The receptors were gathered from a human donor who received an intestinal transplant.

This clone was seen only once. This chain's CDR3 is CASSWGVGSGAPGELFF. CDR3 nucleotides: TGTGCCAGCAGCTGGGGCGTGGGCAGCGGGGCCCCCGGGGAGCTGTTTTTT. J is TRBJ2-2 and V is TRBV7-9; 7 nucleotides align to TRBD2. Trimming at V came to 4 bases and at J to 6 bases, leaving 14 bases not matched to a gene. Germline CDR1 reads SEHNR; CDR2 reads FQNEAQ (reference sequence). This CDR3 region has 17 residues.

This chain joins TRBV4-1 and TRBJ2-3, with a tentative D call TRBD2 (6 bases). The V and J ends lost 1 base and 0 bases respectively, with 11 bases between them. This CDR3 has 16 residues. The germline V gene encodes CDR1 MGHRA and CDR2 YSYEKL. CDR3: CASSQVRSGSTDTQYF. The CDR3 region has the DNA TGCGCCAGCAGCCAAGTCAGAAGCGGGAGCACAGATACGCAGTATTTT.

The genes are TRBV2 and TRBJ1-1, with 8 bases matching TRBD1. V gave up 6 bases and J gave up 6 bases; unmatched junction bases: 6. The CDR3 covers 13 residues. Germline V lookup: CDR1 SNHLY, CDR2 FYNNEI. CDR3 sequence: CASRQGGRSEAFF. DNA of the CDR3: TGTGCCAGCAGACAGGGGGGGAGGTCTGAAGCTTTCTTT.

The chain employs TRBV4-1 and TRBJ2-7; D gene uncertain. Germline CDR1 is MGHRA and CDR2 is YSYEKL. The CDR3 has 16 residues. V was trimmed by 0 bases and J by 3 bases, leaving 15 bases between them. As DNA, the CDR3 is TGCGCCAGCAGCCAAGATTTCTTTGTCCCGAACTACGAGCAGTACTTC. It is translated as CASSQDFFVPNYEQYF.

The V and J genes are TRBV5-1 and TRBJ2-1; TRBD2 aligns across 12 bases. J lost 5 bases, V lost 4 bases, and 7 bases had no gene match. Germline V gives CDR1 SGHRS, CDR2 YFSETQ. This CDR3 region has 16 residues. The CDR3 nucleotides read TGCGCCAGCAGCCTTTGGCTAGCGGGAGGGAACAATGAGCAGTTCTTC. Translation: CASSLWLAGGNNEQFF.

Worth noting for this clone: Other nucleotide sequences from this sample produce the same CDR3. The chain combines TRBV28 with TRBJ2-5; 8 positions agree with TRBD2. Germline V lookup: CDR1 MDHEN, CDR2 SYDVKM. There are 16 residues in the CDR3. Unmatched junction bases numbered 10, after V lost 6 bases and J lost 1 base. CDR3 in DNA: TGTGCCAGCAGACTCCGGGGGGGCGGAGCCCAAGAGACCCAGTACTTC. Translating gives CASRLRGGGAQETQYF.

The rearrangement joins TRBV19 to TRBJ1-2; weak D call: TRBD1 (5 bases). There are 17 residues in the CDR3. V was clipped by 4 bases and J by 5 bases, with 23 bases between them. Germline CDR1 LNHDA, CDR2 SQIVND (reference sequence). This chain's CDR3 is CASSTLNTSPGGYGYTF. CDR3 sequence (DNA): TGTGCCAGTAGTACCCTAAATACAAGTCCCGGGGGTTATGGCTACACCTTC. Looking up the rest from reference TRBV19 and TRBJ1-2 gives the full variable domain: DGGITQSPKYLFRKEGQNVTLSCEQNLNHDAMYWYRQDPGQGLRLIYYSQIVNDFQKGDIAEGYSVSREKKESFPLTVTSAQKNPTAFYLCASSTLNTSPGGYGYTFGSGTRLTVV.

The V call is TRBV28, the J call TRBJ2-2; D gene ambiguous. Trimming removed 6 bases at V and 7 bases at J, with 15 bases between. The CDR3 is made up of 14 amino acids. From germline, CDR1 is MDHEN and CDR2 SYDVKM. CDR3: CASSLDRWGGELFF. CDR3 bases: TGTGCCAGCAGCCTGGACCGGTGGGGCGGGGAGCTGTTTTTT.

J is TRBJ1-1 and V is TRBV14; D is uncertain. Deletions cut 1 base from V and 7 bases from J, with 10 bases between. The CDR3 runs to 13 residues. Germline-derived CDR1 and CDR2 are SGHDN and FVKESK. CDR3 residues: CASSQVFSSEAFF. The DNA for the CDR3 is TGTGCCAGCAGCCAAGTTTTTTCCAGTGAAGCTTTCTTT.

This chain links TRBV18 with TRBJ1-1; 7 nucleotides agree with TRBD1. Germline V gene data show CDR1 as KGHSH and CDR2 as LQKENI. J gave up 1 base and V 5 bases, and 1 base lay outside the gene matches. CDR3 size: 13 residues. CDR3 nucleotide sequence: TGTGCCAGCTCAGGGACAGCGAACACTGAAGCTTTCTTT. Translating gives CASSGTANTEAFF.

In its sample, this clone was seen a few times. The chain carries TRBV6-5 and TRBJ1-2; D is perhaps TRBD1 (6 bases). The germline CDR1 and CDR2 sequences are MNHEY and SVGAGI. This CDR3 is built from 11 residues. V dropped 5 bases and J dropped 8 bases, with 9 bases sitting between them. CDR3 DNA: TGTGCCAGCAGTAGGGGGAAGGGCTACACCTTC. Translation: CASSRGKGYTF.

The chain has TRBV4-2 and TRBJ2-7; D unresolved. V was pared by 4 bases and J by 4 bases, with 14 bases between. In germline, CDR1 is LGHNA, CDR2 YNFKEQ. This CDR3 contains 14 residues. CDR3 loop: CASSPQAGWYEQYF. CDR3 bases: TGTGCCAGCAGCCCTCAAGCAGGATGGTACGAGCAGTACTTC.

This chain connects TRBV27 to TRBJ2-1, with D possibly being TRBD1 (6 bases). Germline V gene lookup returns CDR1 MNHEY and CDR2 SMNVEV (reference sequence). CDR3 length: 14 amino acids. Trimming pared 2 bases from V and 4 bases from J, leaving 9 bases between. This chain's CDR3 is CASSLVQGYNEQFF. CDR3 nucleotide sequence: TGTGCCAGCAGTTTAGTACAGGGATACAATGAGCAGTTCTTC.

This clone was seen just once. The V gene is TRBV2, the J gene TRBJ1-5, with 9 nucleotides matching TRBD1. Germline lookup yields CDR1 SNHLY and CDR2 FYNNEI. Germline trimming cut 6 bases from V and 4 bases from J; bases unmatched to any gene: 4. There are 14 residues in the CDR3. CDR3 bases: TGTGCCAGCAGGGGGACAGGGACTAATCAGCCCCAGCATTTT. It codes for CASRGTGTNQPQHF.

The chain is built from TRBV14 and TRBJ2-3; 8 nucleotides agree with TRBD1. The CDR3 contains 13 residues. From germline, CDR1 is SGHDN and CDR2 FVKESK. The junction had 8 bases not matched to a gene; V was cut back by 4 bases and J by 11 bases. This CDR3 is CASSLLDRDEQYF. Here the CDR3 DNA reads TGTGCCAGCAGCCTATTGGACAGGGATGAGCAGTATTTT.

This clone was observed once. The chain recombines TRBV7-2 with TRBJ2-5; 9 bases agree with TRBD2. The CDR3 is 16 amino acids. Germline V gene lookup returns CDR1 SGHTA and CDR2 FQGNSA. V lost 7 bases and J lost 3; bases outside the gene matches: 12. CDR3 amino acids: CASIPPGAGGEETQYF. CDR3 DNA sequence: TGTGCCAGCATCCCGCCCGGAGCGGGAGGCGAAGAGACCCAGTACTTC. Together with reference TRBV7-2 and TRBJ2-5, the CDR3 gives the full variable domain: GAGVSQSPSNKVTEKGKDVELRCDPISGHTALYWYRQSLGQGLEFLIYFQGNSAPDKSGLPSDRFSAERTGGSVSTLTIQRTQQEDSAVYLCASIPPGAGGEETQYFGPGTRLLVL.